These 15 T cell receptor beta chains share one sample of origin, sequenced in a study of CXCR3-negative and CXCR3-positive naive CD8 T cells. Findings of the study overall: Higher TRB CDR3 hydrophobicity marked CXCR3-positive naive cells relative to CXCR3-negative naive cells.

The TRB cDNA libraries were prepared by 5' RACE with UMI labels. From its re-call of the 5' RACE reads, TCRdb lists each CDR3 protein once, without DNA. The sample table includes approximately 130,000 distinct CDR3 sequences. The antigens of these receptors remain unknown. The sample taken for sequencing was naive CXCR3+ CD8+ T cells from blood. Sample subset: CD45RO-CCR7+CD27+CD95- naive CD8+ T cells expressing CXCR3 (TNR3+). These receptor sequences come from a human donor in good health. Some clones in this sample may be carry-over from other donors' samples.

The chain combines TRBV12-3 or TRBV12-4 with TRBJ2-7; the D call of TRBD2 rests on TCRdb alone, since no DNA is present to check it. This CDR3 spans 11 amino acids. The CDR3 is CASSSGSEQYF.

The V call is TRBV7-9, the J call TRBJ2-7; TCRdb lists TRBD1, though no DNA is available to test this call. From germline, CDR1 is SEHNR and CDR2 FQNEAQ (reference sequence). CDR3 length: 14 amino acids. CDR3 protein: CASSPGSRNDEQYF.

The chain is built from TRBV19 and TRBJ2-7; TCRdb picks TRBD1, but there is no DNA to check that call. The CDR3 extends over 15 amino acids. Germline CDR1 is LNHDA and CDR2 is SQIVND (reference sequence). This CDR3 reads CASTDVGEPLYEQYF.

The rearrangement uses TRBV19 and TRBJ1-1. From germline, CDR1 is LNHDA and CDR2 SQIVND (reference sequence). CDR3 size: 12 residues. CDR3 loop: CASSIDLNEAFF.

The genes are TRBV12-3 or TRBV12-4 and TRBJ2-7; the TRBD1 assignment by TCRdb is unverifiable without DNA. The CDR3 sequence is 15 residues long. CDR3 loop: CASSLSLGQGHEQYF.

CDR3 residues: CASSQGQARGNTEAFF. The chain carries TRBV3-1 and TRBJ1-1. Germline-derived CDR1 and CDR2 are LGHDT and YNNKEL (reference sequence). This CDR3 is built from 16 residues.

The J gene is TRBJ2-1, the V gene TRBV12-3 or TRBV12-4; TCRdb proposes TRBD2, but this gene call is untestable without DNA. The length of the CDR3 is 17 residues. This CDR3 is CASSPTGVLAIGGEQFF.

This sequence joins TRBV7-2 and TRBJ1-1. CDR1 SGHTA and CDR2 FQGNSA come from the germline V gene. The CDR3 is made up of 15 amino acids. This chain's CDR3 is CASSFSGIENSEAFF.

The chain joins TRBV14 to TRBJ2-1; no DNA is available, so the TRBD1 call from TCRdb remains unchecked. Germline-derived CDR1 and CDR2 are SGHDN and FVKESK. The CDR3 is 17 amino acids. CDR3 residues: CASSQDLSGFSYNEQFF.

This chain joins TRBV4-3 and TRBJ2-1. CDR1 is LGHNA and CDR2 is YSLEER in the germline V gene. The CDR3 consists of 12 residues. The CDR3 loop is CASSQDYHEQFF.

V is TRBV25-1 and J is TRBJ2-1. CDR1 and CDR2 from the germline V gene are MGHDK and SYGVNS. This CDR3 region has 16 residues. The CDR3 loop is CASSEGSGSRDNEQFF. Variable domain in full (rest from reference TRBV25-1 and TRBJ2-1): EADIYQTPRYLVIGTGKKITLECSQTMGHDKMYWYQQDPGMELHLIHYSYGVNSTEKGDLSSESTVSRIRTEHFPLTLESARPSHTSQYLCASSEGSGSRDNEQFFGPGTRLTVL.

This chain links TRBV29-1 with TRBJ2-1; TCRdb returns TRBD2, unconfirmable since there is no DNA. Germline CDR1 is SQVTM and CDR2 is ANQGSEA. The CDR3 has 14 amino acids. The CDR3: CSVGGALSYNEQFF.

CDR3 residues: CATKPSGAVNEQFF. The chain couples TRBV6-5 to TRBJ2-1; there is no DNA to check the TCRdb D call of TRBD1. This CDR3 is built from 14 residues. Germline V CDR1 and CDR2: MNHEY, SVGAGI.

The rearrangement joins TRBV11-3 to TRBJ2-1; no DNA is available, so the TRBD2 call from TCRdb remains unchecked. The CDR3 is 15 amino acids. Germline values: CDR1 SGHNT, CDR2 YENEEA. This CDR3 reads CASSPSGSYHNEQFF.

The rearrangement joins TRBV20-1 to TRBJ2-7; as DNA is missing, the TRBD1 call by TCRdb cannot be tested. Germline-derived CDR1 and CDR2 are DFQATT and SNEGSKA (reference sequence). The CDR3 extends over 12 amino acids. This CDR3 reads CSASTGAYEQYF.